The 29 T cell receptor beta chains in this list originate from one sample, sequenced in a study of blood T cell repertoires in COVID-19 (TCRdb year 2020). Library preparation was by the immunoSEQ multiplex PCR assay. TCRdb holds this immuneACCESS table with in-frame rearrangements only. Some clones are missing; in checked studies, unresolved V genes explain under half, and the rest has no known cause. Across this sample there are about 170,000 clones, with approximately 86% seen only once. The ten largest clones represent 7% of the sample. Sequencing input: peripheral blood. These receptors came from a woman between 40 and 50 years old with COVID-19, enrolled during active disease.

CDR3 bases: TGTGCCAGCAGTTTATCACCGGGGGGGCGTTATGAGCAGTTCTTC. Amino acid sequence: CASSLSPGGRYEQFF. V and J are TRBV27 and TRBJ2-1; 8 positions match TRBD2. V was pared by 0 bases and J by 8 bases, with 6 bases of the junction left unmatched. The V gene's germline CDR1 is MNHEY and CDR2 SMNVEV (reference sequence). CDR3 length: 15 residues.

This chain connects TRBV29-1 to TRBJ2-7; perhaps TRBD1 as D (5 bases). V lost 4 bases, J lost 0 bases, and 10 bases lay in between. This CDR3 contains 13 residues. CDR1 SQVTM and CDR2 ANQGSEA come from the germline V gene. Here the CDR3 DNA reads TGCAGCGTTGGACAGTTTAACTCCTACGAGCAGTACTTC. It encodes CSVGQFNSYEQYF.

The J gene is TRBJ2-4, the V gene TRBV28; 9 bases match TRBD2. V lost 6 bases and J lost 5; bases outside the gene matches: 2. Germline V CDR1 and CDR2: MDHEN, SYDVKM. CDR3 size: 13 residues. Here the CDR3 reads CASRAGGENIQYF. As DNA, the CDR3 is TGTGCCAGCAGGGCGGGAGGGGAAAACATTCAGTACTTC.

The chain couples TRBV28 to TRBJ1-4; D remains ambiguous. This CDR3 comprises 15 residues. Trimming pared 6 bases from V and 7 bases from J, leaving 18 bases between. Germline CDR1 is MDHEN and CDR2 is SYDVKM. The CDR3 loop reads CASRFGGRAFEKLFF. CDR3 DNA sequence: TGTGCCAGCAGATTTGGAGGGCGGGCTTTTGAAAAACTGTTTTTT.

This chain joins TRBV19 and TRBJ1-2, with no clear D. There are 13 residues in the CDR3. Germline V CDR1 and CDR2: LNHDA, SQIVND (reference sequence). V was trimmed by 3 bases and J by 7 bases, leaving 12 bases between them. CDR3 sequence reads: CASSMVRGGGYTF. CDR3 in DNA: TGTGCCAGTAGTATGGTGCGAGGCGGTGGCTACACCTTC.

The rearrangement joins TRBV6-1 to TRBJ2-1; no firm D call. Germline V gene data show CDR1 as MNHNS and CDR2 as SASEGT. This CDR3 is 14 amino acids long. The V gene lost 3 bases and the J gene lost 0 bases, with 6 bases spanning the gap. In DNA form, the CDR3 reads TGTGCCAGCAGTGAGATGAGCTCCTACAATGAGCAGTTCTTC. This encodes CASSEMSSYNEQFF.

Details on this clone: The junction shows a germline mismatch at one end, possibly a read error. This chain joins TRBV18 and TRBJ1-5; D is undetermined. This CDR3 is 14 amino acids long. The germline V gene encodes CDR1 KGHSH and CDR2 LQKENI. CDR3 in DNA: TGTGCCAGTTCACAACTCCCTCAGGATCAGCCCCAGCATTTT. Translating gives CASSQLPQDQPQHF.

The chain is built from TRBV29-1 and TRBJ2-1, with 7 bases aligning to TRBD2. The germline CDR1 and CDR2 sequences are SQVTM and ANQGSEA. The trim removed 1 base at V and 10 bases at J, leaving 7 bases unmatched. The CDR3 totals 13 residues. The CDR3 region has the DNA TGCAGCGTTGAAGCTCTCCAGGGAGGGGAGCAGTTCTTC. The encoded protein is CSVEALQGGEQFF.

This chain connects TRBV5-1 to TRBJ1-4; 7 nucleotides match TRBD1. The CDR3 runs 15 residues. CDR1 and CDR2 from the germline V gene are SGHRS and YFSETQ. Trimming cost V 0 bases and J 7 bases; bases outside gene matches: 6. The CDR3 DNA follows: TGCGCCAGCAGCTTGGAGGGGACAGTATTTGAAAAACTGTTTTTT. Translating gives CASSLEGTVFEKLFF.

The chain combines TRBV20-1 with TRBJ1-2, with D unclear. Deletions cut 2 bases from V and 3 bases from J, with 4 bases between. Germline CDR1 and CDR2: DFQATT and SNEGSKA (reference sequence). This CDR3 is built from 11 residues. This chain's CDR3 is CSARIYYGYTF. The CDR3 DNA reads TGCAGTGCTAGAATCTACTATGGCTACACCTTC.

The chain is built from TRBV18 and TRBJ2-1; 8 nucleotides line up with TRBD2. Unmatched junction bases numbered 12, after V lost 1 base and J lost 1 base. In germline, CDR1 is KGHSH, CDR2 LQKENI. CDR3 length: 19 amino acids. The DNA for the CDR3 is TGTGCCAGCTCACCACGGGTTATTAGCGGGGCCCCATCCTACAATGAGCAGTTCTTC. This gives the protein CASSPRVISGAPSYNEQFF.

On this clone itself: The junction and the germline gene differ at one end; a read error may be behind it. The chain links TRBV2 to TRBJ2-1; TRBD2 might be the D (5 bases). This CDR3 spans 14 amino acids. Germline CDR1 and CDR2: SNHLY and FYNNEI. The CDR3 is CASSEARRWAKALF. CDR3 nucleotides: TGTGCCAGCAGTGAAGCGCGGAGGTGGGCCAAAGCCCTCTTC. Together with reference TRBV2 and TRBJ2-1, the CDR3 gives the full variable domain: EPEVTQTPSHQVTQMGQEVILRCVPISNHLYFYWYRQILGQKVEFLVSFYNNEISEKSEIFDDQFSVERPDGSNFTLKIRSTKLEDSAMYFCASSEARRWAKALFGPGTRLTVL.

V gene TRBV18 combines with J gene TRBJ1-4, with D perhaps matching TRBD1 (5 bases). V lost 7 bases and J lost 3, with 12 bases in between. The CDR3 has 14 residues. CDR1 and CDR2 from the germline V gene are KGHSH and LQKENI. The CDR3 protein is CASCGQTANEKLFF. CDR3 nucleotides: TGTGCCAGCTGTGGGCAGACAGCTAATGAAAAACTGTTTTTT.

The chain combines TRBV2 with TRBJ1-2, with 10 nucleotides matching TRBD1. The V segment lost 7 bases and the J segment 5 bases; nucleotides outside the gene matches: 10. The CDR3 has 15 residues. Germline CDR1 SNHLY, CDR2 FYNNEI. The CDR3 reads CASNGQGDISYGYTF. CDR3 in DNA: TGTGCCAGCAATGGACAGGGGGACATATCTTATGGCTACACCTTC.

The V and J genes are TRBV19 and TRBJ1-3, with 10 bases identical to TRBD1. This CDR3 is 13 amino acids long. J gave up 4 bases and V 8 bases, and 2 bases lay outside the gene matches. The V gene's germline CDR1 is LNHDA and CDR2 SQIVND (reference sequence). This CDR3 reads CASGQGGGNTIYF. The CDR3 DNA reads TGTGCCAGTGGACAGGGGGGAGGAAACACCATATATTTT.

The V and J genes are TRBV11-3 and TRBJ2-3, with 9 bases aligning to TRBD2. The germline gives CDR1 SGHNT, CDR2 YENEEA. With 5 bases clipped from V and 4 bases from J, the junction kept 7 bases outside the gene matches. The CDR3 is 15 residues long. CDR3 sequence: CASSPSRGGSDTQYF. The CDR3 DNA reads TGTGCCAGCAGCCCCTCGCGGGGGGGTTCAGATACGCAGTATTTT.

This chain uses TRBV28 with TRBJ2-3; 8 positions match TRBD2. This CDR3 has 16 residues. J lost 4 bases, V lost 7 bases, and 13 bases had no gene match. Germline-derived CDR1 and CDR2 are MDHEN and SYDVKM. The CDR3 sequence: CASTLGGEGQADTQYF. The CDR3 DNA is TGTGCCAGCACCCTCGGGGGGGAGGGCCAGGCAGATACGCAGTATTTT.

Turning to this clone: Additional DNA sequences in this sample encode the identical CDR3. V gene TRBV3-1 (or the pseudogene TRBV3-2) combines with J gene TRBJ1-3, with 8 bases lining up with TRBD1. V shed 4 bases and J 4 bases; nucleotides not matched to a gene: 3. Germline V gene sequence: CDR1 LGHDT, CDR2 YNNKEL (reference sequence). CDR3 length: 14 residues. The CDR3 sequence: CASSRQGSGNTIYF. The CDR3, as DNA: TGTGCCAGCAGCCGACAGGGGTCAGGAAACACCATATATTTT.

The chain joins TRBV7-8 to TRBJ2-7, with TRBD1 identical over 7 bases. V gave up 5 bases and J gave up 0 bases; unmatched junction bases: 13. The CDR3 totals 17 residues. The germline CDR1 and CDR2 sequences are SGHVS and FQNEAQ. CDR3 residues: CASSANHRGRSSYEQYV. The CDR3 DNA sequence: TGTGCCAGCAGCGCGAACCACAGGGGAAGGAGCTCCTACGAGCAGTACGTC.

In its sample, this clone was seen once. This chain links TRBV7-3 with TRBJ2-3; 9 bases map to TRBD1. In germline, CDR1 is SGHTA, CDR2 FQGTGA. Germline trimming cut 6 bases from V and 0 bases from J; bases unmatched to any gene: 4. This CDR3 is 15 amino acids long. The CDR3 region is CASRKQGASTDTQYF. DNA for the CDR3: TGTGCCAGCAGGAAACAGGGGGCCAGCACAGATACGCAGTATTTT.

CDR3 nucleotides: TGTGCCAGTAGTACTAGCGGAGCCAAAAACATTCAGTACTTC. As protein: CASSTSGAKNIQYF. The V gene is TRBV19, the J gene TRBJ2-4, with TRBD2 identical over 7 bases. This CDR3 is built from 14 residues. J lost 0 bases, V lost 4 bases, and 0 bases had no gene match. The germline CDR1 and CDR2 sequences are LNHDA and SQIVND (reference sequence).

The chain links TRBV14 to TRBJ2-1; D not certain. The CDR3 is made up of 16 amino acids. Germline CDR1 reads SGHDN; CDR2 reads FVKESK. V lost 1 base to trimming and J lost 0 bases, with 10 bases between them. The CDR3 loop is CASSQVPSYSYNEQFF. The DNA for the CDR3 is TGTGCCAGCAGCCAAGTTCCTTCCTACTCCTACAATGAGCAGTTCTTC. Supplemented by reference TRBV14 and TRBJ2-1, the full variable domain reads EAGVTQFPSHSVIEKGQTVTLRCDPISGHDNLYWYRRVMGKEIKFLLHFVKESKQDESGMPNNRFLAERTGGTYSTLKVQPAELEDSGVYFCASSQVPSYSYNEQFFGPGTRLTVL.

CDR3: CASSEVEAGELFF. CDR3 bases: TGTGCCAGCAGCGAGGTGGAGGCCGGGGAGCTGTTTTTT. The J gene is TRBJ2-2, the V gene TRBV9, with D possibly matching TRBD2 (5 bases). Trimming pared 3 bases from V and 6 bases from J, leaving 9 bases between. CDR3 length: 13 amino acids. Germline CDR1 SGDLS, CDR2 YYNGEE.

The rearrangement links TRBV5-1 to TRBJ2-2; TRBD1 matches at 7 bases. After removal of 5 bases from V and 4 bases from J, the junction contained 5 bases not matched to a gene. The CDR3 runs 14 residues. The germline gives CDR1 SGHRS, CDR2 YFSETQ. Here the CDR3 reads CASRLGQTTGELFF. CDR3 bases: TGCGCCAGCAGGCTGGGACAGACCACCGGGGAGCTGTTTTTT.

The chain is built from TRBV6-6 and TRBJ2-7; 8 nucleotides agree with TRBD2. V was clipped by 0 bases and J by 6 bases; unmatched bases: 7. Germline CDR1 MNHNY, CDR2 SVGAGI (reference sequence). The CDR3 totals 15 residues. This CDR3 reads CASSYSSGLASEQYF. CDR3 coding DNA: TGTGCCAGCAGTTACTCGAGCGGACTAGCAAGCGAGCAGTACTTC.

The chain couples TRBV11-1 to TRBJ1-1; no firm D call. The CDR3 spans 13 residues. Germline CDR1 SGHAT, CDR2 FQDESV (reference sequence). Between the trimmed V and J ends, which lost 1 base and 3 bases, there was a span of 6 bases. CDR3 protein: CASSLVDYTEAFF. Here the CDR3 DNA reads TGTGCCAGCAGCTTAGTCGACTACACTGAAGCTTTCTTT. Drawing the rest from reference TRBV11-1 and TRBJ1-1, the complete variable domain is EAEVAQSPRYKITEKSQAVAFWCDPISGHATLYWYRQILGQGPELLVQFQDESVVDDSQLPKDRFSAERLKGVDSTLKIQPAELGDSAMYLCASSLVDYTEAFFGQGTRLTVV.

The chain carries TRBV12-3 or TRBV12-4 and TRBJ1-1; D unclear. This CDR3 is built from 12 residues. V was cut by 6 bases and J by 1 base, with 6 bases left in between. This chain's CDR3 is CASSTRNTEAFF. The DNA of the CDR3 is TGTGCCAGCAGCACCAGGAACACTGAAGCTTTCTTT.

This chain connects TRBV5-4 to TRBJ1-4; D not certain. The V end lost 2 bases, the J end lost 6 bases, and 8 bases lay between the germline ends. The germline gives CDR1 SGHNT, CDR2 YYREEE (reference sequence). The CDR3 is 13 amino acids. The CDR3 loop is CASSFYQDEKLFF. CDR3 bases: TGTGCCAGCAGCTTTTATCAGGATGAAAAACTGTTTTTT.

This rearrangement joins TRBV6-5 to TRBJ1-4, with TRBD1 as a possible D gene (5 bases). The length of the CDR3 is 14 residues. Germline values: CDR1 MNHEY, CDR2 SVGAGI. Trimming removed 7 bases from V and 2 bases from J, with 11 bases in between. The CDR3: CASKPGPTNEKLFF. The CDR3 nucleotides are TGTGCCAGCAAGCCAGGGCCGACTAATGAAAAACTGTTTTTT.